Listed here are 20 T cell receptor beta chains from one sample, sequenced in a study of CD8+ T cells in alopecia areata. Treatment noted: oral pan-JAK inhibitor, 5-10 mg twice daily. Reverse transcription of extracted RNA yielded cDNA, which provided the sequencing template. Profiling relied on immunoSEQ multiplex PCR, and the TCRdb table lists in-frame clones only, not all of them. The table has more than 200,000 clones, approximately 47% seen once. Sequenced here: CD4+ T cells sorted from blood, sampled at roughly week 36, from a patient treated with tofacitinib. The origin of the receptors is a human donor with alopecia areata.

This clone was observed a handful of times. The chain carries TRBV7-9 and TRBJ2-4; D not resolved. This CDR3 comprises 15 residues. Germline V gene lookup returns CDR1 SEHNR and CDR2 FQNEAQ (reference sequence). The V gene lost 5 bases and the J gene lost 0 bases, with 11 bases spanning the gap. CDR3 DNA: TGTGCCAGCAGCAGCCCCGGGCTAGCCAAAAACATTCAGTACTTC. It codes for CASSSPGLAKNIQYF.

The chain combines TRBV7-2 with TRBJ2-7; no firm D call. V was clipped by 2 bases and J by 2 bases, with 7 bases between them. Germline CDR1 reads SGHTA; CDR2 reads FQGNSA. The CDR3 extends over 13 amino acids. As DNA, the CDR3 is TGTGCCAGCAGCTTAATCAGGACCTACGAGCAGTACTTC. It yields the protein CASSLIRTYEQYF.

The chain joins TRBV2 to TRBJ2-1; no definite D call. The CDR3 runs to 14 residues. V lost 2 bases and J lost 12, with 17 bases in between. Looked up from germline, CDR1 is SNHLY and CDR2 is FYNNEI. The CDR3, as DNA: TGTGCCAGCAGTGAATCCCTGAGCAGGCCCCGGCAGTTCTTC. It codes for CASSESLSRPRQFF.

This clone was observed a few times. This sequence joins TRBV10-3 and TRBJ2-7; D is tentatively TRBD1 or TRBD2 (5 bases each). This CDR3 contains 19 residues. V dropped 4 bases and J dropped 3 bases, with 28 bases sitting between them. Germline V gives CDR1 ENHRY, CDR2 SYGVKD. The CDR3 sequence: CAISADRRDPKKTNYEQYF. CDR3 DNA: TGTGCCATCAGTGCCGACCGTCGGGACCCTAAAAAGACTAACTACGAGCAGTACTTC.

This chain links TRBV30 with TRBJ2-5, with 9 bases lining up with TRBD1. Germline CDR1 GTSNPN, CDR2 SVGIG (reference sequence). Trimming removed 8 bases from V and 3 bases from J; junction bases left unmatched: 4. This CDR3 has 12 residues. The CDR3 loop reads CAVDRGEETQYF. For the CDR3, the DNA is TGTGCCGTAGACAGGGGGGAAGAGACCCAGTACTTC.

This clone was counted only a few times. The chain has TRBV6-5 and TRBJ2-1; D is perhaps TRBD1 (6 bases). CDR1 is MNHEY, CDR2 SVGAGI, per germline. Trimming left V 5 bases short and J 7 bases short, with 18 bases between. This CDR3 contains 15 residues. The CDR3 protein is CASSKPGQRRNEQFF. DNA for the CDR3: TGTGCCAGCAGTAAACCGGGACAACGGCGTAATGAGCAGTTCTTC.

The chain uses TRBV28 and TRBJ2-3, with TRBD1 matching over 7 bases. CDR1 MDHEN and CDR2 SYDVKM come from the germline V gene. The CDR3 extends over 12 amino acids. J was trimmed by 10 bases and V by 5 bases; bases with no gene match: 6. The CDR3 nucleotides are TGTGCCAGCAGTGCCCCCCAGGGGGCGCAGTATTTT. Translated: CASSAPQGAQYF.

The genes are TRBV30 and TRBJ2-5; D perhaps matches TRBD1 (5 bases). V gave up 5 bases and J gave up 1 base, with 8 bases separating them. CDR1 is GTSNPN, CDR2 SVGIG, per germline (reference sequence). The length of the CDR3 is 12 residues. CDR3 nucleotide sequence: TGTGCCTGGGGGCAGGGCCAAGAGACCCAGTACTTC. This codes for CAWGQGQETQYF.

This chain joins TRBV19 and TRBJ1-2; D is ambiguous. Trimming removed 6 bases at V and 6 bases at J, with 17 bases between. The V gene's germline CDR1 is LNHDA and CDR2 SQIVND (reference sequence). The CDR3 runs 14 residues. The CDR3 sequence is CASSPGWGVDGYTF. The CDR3 bases are TGTGCCAGTAGCCCGGGGTGGGGAGTCGATGGCTACACCTTC.

The chain has TRBV7-9 and TRBJ2-7; the D gene is possibly TRBD1 (5 bases). The length of the CDR3 is 13 residues. From germline, CDR1 is SEHNR and CDR2 FQNEAQ (reference sequence). The V and J ends lost 1 base and 8 bases respectively, with 12 bases between them. The CDR3 region has the DNA TGTGCCAGCAGCTTAGTTACAGGTCAGCAGCAGTACTTC. Translated, it gives CASSLVTGQQQYF.

The CDR3 bases are TGCAGTGGGGCAGAGTCGGACACCATATATTTT. Translation gives CSGAESDTIYF. The chain recombines TRBV20-1 with TRBJ1-3, with D unclear. The germline gives CDR1 DFQATT, CDR2 SNEGSKA (reference sequence). The V end was cut by 7 bases, the J end by 8 bases, with 12 bases between. CDR3 length: 11 amino acids.

V usage is TRBV7-8 and J usage is TRBJ2-2, with 10 bases identical to TRBD1. Germline V CDR1 and CDR2: SGHVS, FQNEAQ. The trim removed 4 bases at V and 8 bases at J, leaving 7 bases unmatched. The CDR3 consists of 15 residues. CDR3 residues: CASSSDRGLEGELFF. CDR3 nucleotide sequence: TGTGCCAGCAGCTCTGACAGGGGGCTAGAAGGGGAGCTGTTTTTT.

About this clone: Other DNA sequences of this sample code for an identical CDR3. This chain links TRBV6-5 with TRBJ2-2; D perhaps matches TRBD2 (5 bases). Trimming shortened V by 3 bases and J by 7 bases, and 9 bases separated the two germline ends. The CDR3 covers 13 residues. Germline-derived CDR1 and CDR2 are MNHEY and SVGAGI. The CDR3 DNA reads as TGTGCCAGCAGTTATCGAACTAGCGGGGAGCTGTTTTTT. Residues: CASSYRTSGELFF.

V usage is TRBV30 and J usage is TRBJ1-5; TRBD1 matches at 8 bases. With V trimmed by 3 bases and J by 9 bases, 7 bases remained unmatched. The CDR3 sequence is 13 residues long. Germline values: CDR1 GTSNPN, CDR2 SVGIG (reference sequence). The CDR3 spells CAWSGTGGRPQHF. CDR3 DNA sequence: TGTGCCTGGAGCGGGACAGGAGGTCGGCCCCAGCATTTT.

In this sample, this clone turned up once. The chain employs TRBV18 and TRBJ1-1; D is ambiguous. CDR3 size: 13 residues. V was pared by 4 bases and J by 2 bases, with 8 bases between. Germline loops: CDR1 KGHSH, CDR2 LQKENI. The CDR3 DNA reads TGTGCCAGCTCACGGGAGCTCAACACTGAAGCTTTCTTT. Translating gives CASSRELNTEAFF.

V and J are TRBV29-1 and TRBJ2-1; D is uncertain. The germline CDR1 and CDR2 sequences are SQVTM and ANQGSEA. The germline V and J ends were trimmed by 2 bases and 0 bases, with 11 bases remaining between them. This CDR3 comprises 15 residues. CDR3 DNA sequence: TGCAGCGTTGAAAGTGACGGCATCTCCTACAATGAGCAGTTCTTC. This encodes CSVESDGISYNEQFF.

This chain links TRBV20-1 with TRBJ1-1; unclear D gene. This CDR3 is built from 8 residues. Germline values: CDR1 DFQATT, CDR2 SNEGSKA (reference sequence). V lost 1 base and J 10 bases, leaving 1 base between the germline ends. The CDR3: CSARGAFF. Here the CDR3 DNA reads TGCAGTGCTAGAGGAGCTTTCTTT.

The V and J genes are TRBV6-5 and TRBJ2-3; D remains unclear. The CDR3 runs to 13 residues. Germline V gene data show CDR1 as MNHEY and CDR2 as SVGAGI. Trimming took off 2 bases at V and 1 base at J, with 4 bases between the two ends. The CDR3: CASSYGGTDTQYF. In DNA, the CDR3 is TGTGCCAGCAGTTACGGTGGCACAGATACGCAGTATTTT.

The chain couples TRBV30 to TRBJ1-1; no clear D. Germline CDR1 reads GTSNPN; CDR2 reads SVGIG (reference sequence). V was clipped by 4 bases and J by 5 bases, with 14 bases between them. The CDR3 is 13 amino acids. The CDR3 DNA is TGTGCCTGGATCCAAGTACGGGGTACTGAAGCTTTCTTT. Translating it yields CAWIQVRGTEAFF.

The chain employs TRBV15 and TRBJ2-1; D is possibly TRBD2 (6 bases). V was shortened by 3 bases and J by 0 bases, with 18 bases between the two germline ends. This CDR3 spans 18 amino acids. CDR1 LNHNV and CDR2 YYDKDF come from the germline V gene (reference sequence). CDR3: CATSRGGPARSSYNEQFF. CDR3 bases: TGTGCCACCAGCAGGGGGGGACCAGCGCGCAGCTCCTACAATGAGCAGTTCTTC.